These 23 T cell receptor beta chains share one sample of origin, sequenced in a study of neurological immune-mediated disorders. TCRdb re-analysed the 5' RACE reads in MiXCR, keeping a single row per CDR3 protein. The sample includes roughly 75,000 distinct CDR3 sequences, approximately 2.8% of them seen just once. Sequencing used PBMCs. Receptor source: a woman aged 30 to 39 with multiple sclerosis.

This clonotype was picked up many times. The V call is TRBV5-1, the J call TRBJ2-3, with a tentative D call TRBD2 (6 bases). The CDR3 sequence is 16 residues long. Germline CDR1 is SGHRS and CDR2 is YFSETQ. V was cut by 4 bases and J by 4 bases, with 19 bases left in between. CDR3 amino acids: CASSGRRRDVADTQYF. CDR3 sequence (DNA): TGCGCCAGCAGCGGACGACGGCGGGATGTAGCAGATACGCAGTATTTT.

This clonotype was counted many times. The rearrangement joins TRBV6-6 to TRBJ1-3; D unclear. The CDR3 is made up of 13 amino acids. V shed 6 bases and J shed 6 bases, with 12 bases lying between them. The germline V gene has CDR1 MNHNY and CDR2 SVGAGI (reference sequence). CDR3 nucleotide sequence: TGTGCCAGCAGCAAAGGGCCTTTAAACACCATATATTTT. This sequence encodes CASSKGPLNTIYF.

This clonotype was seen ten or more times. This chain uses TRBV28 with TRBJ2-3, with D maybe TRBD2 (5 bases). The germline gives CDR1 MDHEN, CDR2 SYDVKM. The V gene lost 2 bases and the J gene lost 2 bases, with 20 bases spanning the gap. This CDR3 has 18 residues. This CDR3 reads CASSLNPTWERDTDTQYF. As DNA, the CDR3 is TGTGCCAGCAGTTTAAATCCAACGTGGGAGAGAGACACAGATACGCAGTATTTT.

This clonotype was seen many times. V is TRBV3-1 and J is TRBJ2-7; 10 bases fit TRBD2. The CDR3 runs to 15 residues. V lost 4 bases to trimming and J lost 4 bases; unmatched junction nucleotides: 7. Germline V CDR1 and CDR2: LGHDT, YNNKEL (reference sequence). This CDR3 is CASSPTGLAVYEQYF. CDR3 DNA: TGTGCCAGCAGCCCGACTGGACTAGCGGTTTACGAGCAGTACTTC.

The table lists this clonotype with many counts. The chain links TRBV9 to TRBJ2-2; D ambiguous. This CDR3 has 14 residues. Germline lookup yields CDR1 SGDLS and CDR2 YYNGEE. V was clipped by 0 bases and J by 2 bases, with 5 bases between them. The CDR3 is CASSVAHNTGELFF. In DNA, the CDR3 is TGTGCCAGCAGCGTAGCCCACAACACCGGGGAGCTGTTTTTT.

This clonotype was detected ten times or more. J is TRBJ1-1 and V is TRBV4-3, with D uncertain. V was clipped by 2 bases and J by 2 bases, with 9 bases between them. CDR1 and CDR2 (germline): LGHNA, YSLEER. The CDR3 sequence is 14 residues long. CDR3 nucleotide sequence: TGCGCCAGCAGCCAATGGGCAGTCAACACTGAAGCTTTCTTT. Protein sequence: CASSQWAVNTEAFF.

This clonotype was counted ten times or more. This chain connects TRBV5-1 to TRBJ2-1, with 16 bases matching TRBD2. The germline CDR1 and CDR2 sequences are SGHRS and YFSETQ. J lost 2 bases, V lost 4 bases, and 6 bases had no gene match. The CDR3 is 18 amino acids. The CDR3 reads CASSPGLAGGGPYNEQFF. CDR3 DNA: TGCGCCAGCAGCCCGGGACTAGCGGGAGGGGGCCCCTACAATGAGCAGTTCTTC.

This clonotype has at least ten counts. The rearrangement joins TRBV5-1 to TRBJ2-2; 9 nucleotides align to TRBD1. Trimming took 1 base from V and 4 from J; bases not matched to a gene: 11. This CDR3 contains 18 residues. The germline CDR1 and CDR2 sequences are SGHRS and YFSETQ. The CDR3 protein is CASSLYGLGQGATGELFF. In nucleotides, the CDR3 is TGCGCCAGCAGCTTGTATGGCCTGGGACAGGGCGCCACCGGGGAGCTGTTTTTT.

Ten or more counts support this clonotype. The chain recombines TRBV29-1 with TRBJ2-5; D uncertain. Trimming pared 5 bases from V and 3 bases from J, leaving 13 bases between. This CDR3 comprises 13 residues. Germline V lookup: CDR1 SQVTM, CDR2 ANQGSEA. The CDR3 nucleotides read TGCAGCGTTAATTGGCAGAGGAAAGAGACCCAGTACTTC. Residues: CSVNWQRKETQYF.

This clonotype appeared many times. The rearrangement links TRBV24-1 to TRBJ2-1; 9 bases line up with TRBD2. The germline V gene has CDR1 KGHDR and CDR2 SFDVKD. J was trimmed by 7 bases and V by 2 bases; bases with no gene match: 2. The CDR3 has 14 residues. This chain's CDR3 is CATSDYTSGNEQFF. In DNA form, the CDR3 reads TGTGCCACCAGTGATTATACTAGCGGGAATGAGCAGTTCTTC.

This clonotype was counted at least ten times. The CDR3 bases are TGCGCCAGCAGCTTGGATGAGACAGGGGGCGAGGGGCCTAATGAAAAACTGTTTTTT. Translation gives CASSLDETGGEGPNEKLFF. The chain links TRBV5-1 to TRBJ1-4, with 10 bases aligning to TRBD1. The V and J ends lost 0 bases and 3 bases, in that order; junction bases with no gene match: 11. The CDR3 has 19 residues. The V gene's germline CDR1 is SGHRS and CDR2 YFSETQ.

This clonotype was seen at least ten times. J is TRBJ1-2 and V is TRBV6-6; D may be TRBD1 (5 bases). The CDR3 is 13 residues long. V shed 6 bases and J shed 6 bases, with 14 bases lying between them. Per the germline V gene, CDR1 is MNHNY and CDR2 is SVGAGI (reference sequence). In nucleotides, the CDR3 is TGTGCCAGCAGAAACACTGGGGCCGATGGCTACACCTTC. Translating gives CASRNTGADGYTF.

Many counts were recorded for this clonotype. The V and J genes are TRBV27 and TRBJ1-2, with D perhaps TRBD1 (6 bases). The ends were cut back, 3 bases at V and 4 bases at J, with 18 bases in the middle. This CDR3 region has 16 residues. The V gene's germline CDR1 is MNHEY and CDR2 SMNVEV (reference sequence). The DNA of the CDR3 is TGTGCCAGCAGTTTGGACGGGGGGGGCCCCGCCTATGGCTACACCTTC. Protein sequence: CASSLDGGGPAYGYTF.

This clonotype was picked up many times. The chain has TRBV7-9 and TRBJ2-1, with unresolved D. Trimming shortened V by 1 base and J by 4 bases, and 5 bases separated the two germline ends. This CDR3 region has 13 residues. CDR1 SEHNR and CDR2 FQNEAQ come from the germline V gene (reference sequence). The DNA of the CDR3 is TGTGCCAGCAGCTTAGTTCAGTACAATGAGCAGTTCTTC. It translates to CASSLVQYNEQFF.

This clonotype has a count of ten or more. In DNA form, the CDR3 reads TGTGCCAGCAGCCTCACGGGGACGCAGTATTTT. This encodes CASSLTGTQYF. The rearrangement uses TRBV3-1 and TRBJ2-3, with D maybe TRBD2 (5 bases). Germline lookup yields CDR1 LGHDT and CDR2 YNNKEL (reference sequence). The CDR3 loop spans 11 amino acids. Deletions cut 4 bases from V and 9 bases from J, with 8 bases between.

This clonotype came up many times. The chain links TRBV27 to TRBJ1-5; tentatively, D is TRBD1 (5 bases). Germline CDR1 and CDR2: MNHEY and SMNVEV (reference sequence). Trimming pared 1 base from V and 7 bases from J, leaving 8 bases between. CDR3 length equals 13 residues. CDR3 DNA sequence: TGTGCCAGCAGTTTATTGGGGGGGCAGCCCCAGCATTTT. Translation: CASSLLGGQPQHF.

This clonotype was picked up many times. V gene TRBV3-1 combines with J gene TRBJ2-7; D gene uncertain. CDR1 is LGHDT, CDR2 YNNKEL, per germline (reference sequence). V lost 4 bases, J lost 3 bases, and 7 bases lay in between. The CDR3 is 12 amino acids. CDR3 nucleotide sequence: TGTGCCAGCAGCCCCGATGACTACGAGCAGTACTTC. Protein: CASSPDDYEQYF.

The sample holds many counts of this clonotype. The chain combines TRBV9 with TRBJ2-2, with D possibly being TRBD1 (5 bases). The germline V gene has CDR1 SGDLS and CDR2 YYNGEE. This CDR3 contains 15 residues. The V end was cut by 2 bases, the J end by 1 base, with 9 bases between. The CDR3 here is CASSVQGRNTGELFF. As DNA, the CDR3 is TGTGCCAGCAGCGTTCAGGGCAGGAACACCGGGGAGCTGTTTTTT.

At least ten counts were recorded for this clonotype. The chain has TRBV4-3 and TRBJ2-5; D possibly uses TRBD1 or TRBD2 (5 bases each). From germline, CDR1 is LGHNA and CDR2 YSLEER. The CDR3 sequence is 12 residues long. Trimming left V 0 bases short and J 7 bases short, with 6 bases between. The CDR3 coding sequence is TGCGCCAGCAGCCAAGATGGGACGACCCAGTACTTC. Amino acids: CASSQDGTTQYF.

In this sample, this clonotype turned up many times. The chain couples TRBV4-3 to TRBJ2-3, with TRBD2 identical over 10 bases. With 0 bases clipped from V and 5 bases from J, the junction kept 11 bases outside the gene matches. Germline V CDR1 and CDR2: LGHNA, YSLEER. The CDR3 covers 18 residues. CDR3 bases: TGCGCCAGCAGCCAAGATCGTGTCCTAGCGGGAGATCTAGATACGCAGTATTTT. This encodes CASSQDRVLAGDLDTQYF.

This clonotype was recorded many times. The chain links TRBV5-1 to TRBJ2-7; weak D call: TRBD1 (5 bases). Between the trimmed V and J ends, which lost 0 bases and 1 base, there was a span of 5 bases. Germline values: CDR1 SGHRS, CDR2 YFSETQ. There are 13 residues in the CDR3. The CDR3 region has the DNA TGCGCCAGCAGCTTGGGACAGTCCTACGAGCAGTACTTC. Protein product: CASSLGQSYEQYF.

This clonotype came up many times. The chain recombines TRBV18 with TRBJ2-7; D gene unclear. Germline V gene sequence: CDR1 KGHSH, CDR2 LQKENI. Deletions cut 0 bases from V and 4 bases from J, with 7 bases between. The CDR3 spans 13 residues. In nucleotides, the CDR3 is TGTGCCAGCTCACCACCGGCTCCTTACGAGCAGTACTTC. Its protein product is CASSPPAPYEQYF.

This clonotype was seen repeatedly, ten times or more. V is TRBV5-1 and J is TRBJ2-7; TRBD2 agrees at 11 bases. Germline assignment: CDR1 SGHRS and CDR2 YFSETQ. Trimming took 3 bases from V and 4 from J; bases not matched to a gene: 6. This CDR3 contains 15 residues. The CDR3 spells CASSSGTSGEYEQYF. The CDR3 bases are TGCGCCAGCAGCTCGGGGACTAGCGGAGAGTACGAGCAGTACTTC.